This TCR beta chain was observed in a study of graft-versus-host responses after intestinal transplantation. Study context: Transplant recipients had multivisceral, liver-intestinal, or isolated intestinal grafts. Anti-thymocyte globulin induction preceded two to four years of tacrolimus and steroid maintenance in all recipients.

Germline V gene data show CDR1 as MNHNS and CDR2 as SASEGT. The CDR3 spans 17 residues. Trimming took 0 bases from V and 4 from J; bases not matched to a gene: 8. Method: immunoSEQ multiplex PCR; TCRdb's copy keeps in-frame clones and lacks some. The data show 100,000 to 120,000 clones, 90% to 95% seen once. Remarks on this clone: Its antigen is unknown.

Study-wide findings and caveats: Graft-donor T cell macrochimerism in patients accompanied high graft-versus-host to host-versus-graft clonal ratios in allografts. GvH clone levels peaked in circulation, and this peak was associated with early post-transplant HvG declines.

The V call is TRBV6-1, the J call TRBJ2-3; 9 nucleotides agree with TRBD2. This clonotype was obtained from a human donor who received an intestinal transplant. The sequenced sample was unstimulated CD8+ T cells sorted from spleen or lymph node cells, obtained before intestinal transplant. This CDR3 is CASSEASGLAGPDTQYF. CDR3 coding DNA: TGTGCCAGCAGTGAAGCCTCGGGGCTAGCGGGACCAGATACGCAGTATTTT.